This T cell receptor (beta chain) is from a study of memory CD4+ T cells and cytomegalovirus serostatus. Findings and caveats of the study: Repertoires predicted CMV serostatus with median bootstrapped AUC of approximately 0.94.

The sort gate was single viable CD3+CD4+CD8-CD45RO+ cells for memory CD4+ T cells. This CDR3 is 14 amino acids long. Germline V gene sequence: CDR1 MNHEY, CDR2 SVGAGI. Trimming pared 2 bases from V and 14 bases from J, leaving 18 bases between. Assay used: immunoSEQ multiplex PCR; TCRdb lists only in-frame clones, some missing. This sample carries approximately 61,000 clones, 60% to 85% of them seen once, and the ten largest clones take approximately 0.54%. About this clone: Its matching antigen is unknown.

The sample consisted of memory CD4+ T cells from blood. The chain uses TRBV6-5 and TRBJ1-4, with D unclear. The sequence was obtained from an adult in good health and CMV-seronegative. Some clones in this sample may be carry-over from other donors' samples. CDR3 DNA: TGTGCCAGCAGTTACAGAGGGTTTCGGGATGAGCTGTTTTTT. Translation gives CASSYRGFRDELFF.